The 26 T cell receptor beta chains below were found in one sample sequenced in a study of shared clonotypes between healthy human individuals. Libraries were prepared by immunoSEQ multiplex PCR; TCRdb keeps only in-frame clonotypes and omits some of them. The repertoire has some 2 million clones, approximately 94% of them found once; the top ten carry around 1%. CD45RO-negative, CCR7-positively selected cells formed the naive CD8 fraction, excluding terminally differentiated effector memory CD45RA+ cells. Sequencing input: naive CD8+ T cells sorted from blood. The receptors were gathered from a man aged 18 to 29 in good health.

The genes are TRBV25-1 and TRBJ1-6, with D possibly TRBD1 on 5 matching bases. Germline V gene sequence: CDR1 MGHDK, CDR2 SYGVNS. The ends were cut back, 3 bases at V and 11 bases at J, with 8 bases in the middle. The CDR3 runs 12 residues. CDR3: CASSDGAAPLHF. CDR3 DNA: TGTGCCAGCAGTGACGGGGCAGCACCCCTCCACTTT.

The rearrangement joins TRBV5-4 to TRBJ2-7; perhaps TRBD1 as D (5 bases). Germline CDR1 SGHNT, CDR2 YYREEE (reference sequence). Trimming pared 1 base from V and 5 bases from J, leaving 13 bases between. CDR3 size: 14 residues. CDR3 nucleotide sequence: TGTGCCAGCAGCTTGCGTGGGGCCGTCCACGAGCAGTACTTC. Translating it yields CASSLRGAVHEQYF. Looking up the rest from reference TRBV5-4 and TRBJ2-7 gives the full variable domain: ETGVTQSPTHLIKTRGQQVTLRCSSQSGHNTVSWYQQALGQGPQFIFQYYREEENGRGNFPPRFSGLQFPNYSSELNVNALELDDSALYLCASSLRGAVHEQYFGPGTRLTVT.

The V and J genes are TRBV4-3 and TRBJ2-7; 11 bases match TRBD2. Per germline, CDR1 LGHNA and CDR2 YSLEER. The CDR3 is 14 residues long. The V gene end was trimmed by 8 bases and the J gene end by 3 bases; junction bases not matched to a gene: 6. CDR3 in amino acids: CASAPGTSGYEQYF. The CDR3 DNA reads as TGCGCCAGCGCCCCCGGGACTAGCGGCTACGAGCAGTACTTC.

CDR3 sequence reads: CASSGAGGANEQFF. The CDR3, as DNA: TGTGCCAGCAGTGGAGCGGGGGGGGCAAATGAGCAGTTCTTC. This chain joins TRBV2 and TRBJ2-1; 10 bases map to TRBD2. This CDR3 has 14 residues. Germline CDR1 is SNHLY and CDR2 is FYNNEI. After removal of 4 bases from V and 7 bases from J, the junction contained 4 bases not matched to a gene.

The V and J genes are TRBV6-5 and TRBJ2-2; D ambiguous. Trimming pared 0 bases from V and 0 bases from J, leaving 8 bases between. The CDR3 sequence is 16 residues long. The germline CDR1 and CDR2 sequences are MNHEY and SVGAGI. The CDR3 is CASSYSGNSNTGELFF. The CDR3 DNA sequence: TGTGCCAGCAGTTACTCGGGGAACTCGAACACCGGGGAGCTGTTTTTT.

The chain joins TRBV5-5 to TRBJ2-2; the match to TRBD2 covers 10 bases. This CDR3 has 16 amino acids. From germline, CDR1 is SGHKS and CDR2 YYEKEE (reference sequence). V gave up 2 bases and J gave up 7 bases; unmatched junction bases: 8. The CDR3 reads CASSFVLAGVDGELFF. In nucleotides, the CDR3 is TGTGCCAGCAGCTTCGTTCTAGCGGGAGTTGACGGGGAGCTGTTTTTT.

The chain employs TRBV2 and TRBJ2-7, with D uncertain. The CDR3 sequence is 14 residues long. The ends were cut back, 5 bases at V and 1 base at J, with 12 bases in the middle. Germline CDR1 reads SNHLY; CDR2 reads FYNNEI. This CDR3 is CASSYPGASYEQYF. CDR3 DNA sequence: TGTGCCAGCAGTTATCCGGGCGCATCCTACGAGCAGTACTTC.

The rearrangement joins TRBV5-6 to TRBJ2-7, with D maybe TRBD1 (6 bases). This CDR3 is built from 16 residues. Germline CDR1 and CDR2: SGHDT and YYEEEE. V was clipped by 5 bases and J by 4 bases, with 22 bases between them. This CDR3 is CASSNPYRVEEYEQYF. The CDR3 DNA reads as TGTGCCAGCAGTAACCCGTACAGGGTCGAGGAATACGAGCAGTACTTC.

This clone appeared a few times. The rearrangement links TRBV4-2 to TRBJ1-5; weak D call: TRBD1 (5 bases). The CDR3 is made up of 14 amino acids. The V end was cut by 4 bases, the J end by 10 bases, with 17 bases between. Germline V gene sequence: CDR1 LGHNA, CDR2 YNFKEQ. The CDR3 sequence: CASSPQLDSEPQHF. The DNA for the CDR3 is TGTGCCAGCAGCCCCCAACTAGACAGCGAACCCCAGCATTTT.

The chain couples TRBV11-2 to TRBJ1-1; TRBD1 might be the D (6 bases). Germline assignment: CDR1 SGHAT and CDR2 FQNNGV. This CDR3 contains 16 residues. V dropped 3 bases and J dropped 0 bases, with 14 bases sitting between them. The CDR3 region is CASSFGGPSLNTEAFF. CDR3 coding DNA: TGTGCCAGCAGCTTCGGGGGGCCTTCCTTGAACACTGAAGCTTTCTTT.

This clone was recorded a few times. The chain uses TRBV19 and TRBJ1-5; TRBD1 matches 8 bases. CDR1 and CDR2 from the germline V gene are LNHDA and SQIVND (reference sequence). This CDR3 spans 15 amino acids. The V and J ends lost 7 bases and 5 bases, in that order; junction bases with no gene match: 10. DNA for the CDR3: TGTGCCAGTACCATAGGGACAGGAGGATATCAGCCCCAGCATTTT. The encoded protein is CASTIGTGGYQPQHF.

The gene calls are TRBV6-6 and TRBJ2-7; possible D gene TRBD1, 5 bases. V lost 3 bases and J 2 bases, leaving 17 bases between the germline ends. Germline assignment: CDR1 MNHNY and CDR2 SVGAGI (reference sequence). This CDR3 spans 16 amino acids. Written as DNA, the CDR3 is TGTGCCAGCAGTTATCCTGACAGCCCCCAACCCTACGAGCAGTACTTC. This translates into CASSYPDSPQPYEQYF.

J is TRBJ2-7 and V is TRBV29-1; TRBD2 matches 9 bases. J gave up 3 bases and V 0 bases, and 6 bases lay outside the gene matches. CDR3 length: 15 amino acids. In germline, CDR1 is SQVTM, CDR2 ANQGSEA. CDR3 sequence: CSVEDSASGNYEQYF. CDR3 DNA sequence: TGCAGCGTTGAAGATTCGGCTAGCGGGAACTACGAGCAGTACTTC.

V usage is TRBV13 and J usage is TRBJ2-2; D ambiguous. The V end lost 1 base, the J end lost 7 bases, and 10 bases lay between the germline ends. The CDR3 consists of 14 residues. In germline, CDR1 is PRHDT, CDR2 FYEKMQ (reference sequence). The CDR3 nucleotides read TGTGCCAGCAGCTTAGTCAGCGACGGCGGGGAGCTGTTTTTT. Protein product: CASSLVSDGGELFF.

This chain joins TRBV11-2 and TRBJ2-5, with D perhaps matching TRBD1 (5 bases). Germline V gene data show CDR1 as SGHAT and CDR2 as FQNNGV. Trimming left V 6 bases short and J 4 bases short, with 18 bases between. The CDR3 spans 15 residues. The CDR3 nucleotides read TGTGCCAGCAGGCAAGGCAGGGTCGGATTAGAGACCCAGTACTTC. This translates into CASRQGRVGLETQYF.

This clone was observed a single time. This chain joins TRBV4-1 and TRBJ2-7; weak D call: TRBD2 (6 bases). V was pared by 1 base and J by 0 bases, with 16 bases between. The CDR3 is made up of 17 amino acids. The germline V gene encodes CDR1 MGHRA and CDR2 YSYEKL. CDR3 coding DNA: TGCGCCAGCAGCCAAGTCCCTACGGGACTTAGCTCCTACGAGCAGTACTTC. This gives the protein CASSQVPTGLSSYEQYF.

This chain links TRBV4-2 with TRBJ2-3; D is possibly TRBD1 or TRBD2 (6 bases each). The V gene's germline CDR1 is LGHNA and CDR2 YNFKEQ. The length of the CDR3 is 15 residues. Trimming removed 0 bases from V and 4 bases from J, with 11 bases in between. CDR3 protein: CASSQEEGEADTQYF. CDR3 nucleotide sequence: TGTGCCAGCAGCCAAGAAGAGGGGGAGGCAGATACGCAGTATTTT.

The CDR3 bases are TGTGCCAGCAGTGATGGGCGGATCTCTGGGGCCAACGTCCTGACTTTC. It is translated as CASSDGRISGANVLTF. This chain joins TRBV6-1 and TRBJ2-6; no definite D call. The V and J ends lost 3 bases and 0 bases respectively, with 9 bases between them. This CDR3 spans 16 amino acids. In germline, CDR1 is MNHNS, CDR2 SASEGT.

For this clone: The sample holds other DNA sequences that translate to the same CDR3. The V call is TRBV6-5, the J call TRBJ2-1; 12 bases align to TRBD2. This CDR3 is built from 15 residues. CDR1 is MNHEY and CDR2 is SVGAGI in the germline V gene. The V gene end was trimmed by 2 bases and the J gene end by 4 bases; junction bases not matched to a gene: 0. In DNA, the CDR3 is TGTGCCAGCAGTTACGGGACTAGCGGGTACAATGAGCAGTTCTTC. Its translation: CASSYGTSGYNEQFF.

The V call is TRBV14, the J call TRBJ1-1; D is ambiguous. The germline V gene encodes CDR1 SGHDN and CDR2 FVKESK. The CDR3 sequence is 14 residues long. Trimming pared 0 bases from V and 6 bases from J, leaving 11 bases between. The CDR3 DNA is TGTGCCAGCAGCCAAGATTTGGATGGTCCTGAAGCTTTCTTT. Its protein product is CASSQDLDGPEAFF.

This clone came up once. The CDR3, as DNA: TGTGCCAGCAGCTTAATGGACCGCGCAGGGCCCTATGGCTACACCTTC. Residues: CASSLMDRAGPYGYTF. V usage is TRBV7-9 and J usage is TRBJ1-2; D perhaps matches TRBD1 (5 bases). From germline, CDR1 is SEHNR and CDR2 FQNEAQ (reference sequence). The CDR3 has 16 residues. V gave up 2 bases and J gave up 4 bases, with 17 bases separating them.

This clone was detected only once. CDR3 in amino acids: CASRGSTGELFF. CDR3 nucleotides: TGTGCCAGCAGAGGGTCCACCGGGGAGCTGTTTTTT. The rearrangement links TRBV9 to TRBJ2-2; D is undetermined. V shed 5 bases and J shed 4 bases, with 6 bases lying between them. The CDR3 spans 12 residues. Germline CDR1 is SGDLS and CDR2 is YYNGEE.

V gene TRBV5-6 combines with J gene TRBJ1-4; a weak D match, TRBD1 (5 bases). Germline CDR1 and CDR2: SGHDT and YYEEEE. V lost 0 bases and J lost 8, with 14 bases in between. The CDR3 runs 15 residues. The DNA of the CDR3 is TGTGCCAGCAGCTTGGTTTCAGGGATCGGGGAAAAACTGTTTTTT. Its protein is CASSLVSGIGEKLFF.

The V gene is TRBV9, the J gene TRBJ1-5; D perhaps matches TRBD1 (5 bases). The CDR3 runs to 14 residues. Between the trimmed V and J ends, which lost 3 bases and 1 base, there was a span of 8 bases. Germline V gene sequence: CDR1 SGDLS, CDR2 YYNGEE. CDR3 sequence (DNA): TGTGCCAGCAGCGGCGGGGCAAGCAATCAGCCCCAGCATTTT. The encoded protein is CASSGGASNQPQHF. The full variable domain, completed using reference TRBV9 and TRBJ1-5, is DSGVTQTPKHLITATGQRVTLRCSPRSGDLSVYWYQQSLDQGLQFLIQYYNGEERAKGNILERFSAQQFPDLHSELNLSSLELGDSALYFCASSGGASNQPQHFGDGTRLSIL.

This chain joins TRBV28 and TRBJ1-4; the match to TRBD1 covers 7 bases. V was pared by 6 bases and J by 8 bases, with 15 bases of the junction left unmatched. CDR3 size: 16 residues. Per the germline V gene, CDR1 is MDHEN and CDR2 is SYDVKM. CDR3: CASRPGTGTDWEKLFF. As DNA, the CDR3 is TGTGCCAGCAGGCCTGGCACAGGGACAGATTGGGAAAAACTGTTTTTT. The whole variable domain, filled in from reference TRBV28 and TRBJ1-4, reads DVKVTQSSRYLVKRTGEKVFLECVQDMDHENMFWYRQDPGLGLRLIYFSYDVKMKEKGDIPEGYSVSREKKERFSLILESASTNQTSMYLCASRPGTGTDWEKLFFGSGTQLSVL.

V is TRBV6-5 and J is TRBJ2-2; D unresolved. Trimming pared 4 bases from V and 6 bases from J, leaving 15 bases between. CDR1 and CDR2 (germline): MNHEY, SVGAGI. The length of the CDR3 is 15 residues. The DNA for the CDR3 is TGTGCCAGCAGTTCTGAAGCGTTGACATCCGGGGAGCTGTTTTTT. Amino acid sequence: CASSSEALTSGELFF.